The T cell receptor beta chain described here comes from a study of shared clonotypes between healthy human individuals. On the study more broadly: There were three CD4 naive, three CD4 memory, two CD8 naive and one CD8 memory plates per donor. The study's findings and limits: Though the depth was large, rarefaction showed that sorted-subset sequencing was incomplete. Investigators collected only blood, and repertoires in tissues likely differ. Sharing across four donors was highest in naive CD4 (roughly 5%) and lowest in memory CD8 (approximately 0.4%).

As for this clone: Antigen specificity is unknown.

The naive CD8 fraction comprised CD45RO-negative cells positively selected for CCR7 and excluded terminally differentiated effector memory CD45RA+ cells. The data were produced by immunoSEQ multiplex PCR, yet TCRdb's version contains in-frame clones alone and is incomplete. The sample includes about 820,000 clones, 80% to 95% of them seen just once. Material for sequencing was naive CD8+ T cells sorted from blood. This receptor was identified in a man aged 25 to 45 in good health.

CDR3: CASSLEGLGTDTQYF. The DNA for the CDR3 is TGTGCCAGCAGCTTAGAGGGACTGGGCACAGATACGCAGTATTTT. The chain joins TRBV13 to TRBJ2-3; maybe TRBD2 (6 bases). This CDR3 region has 15 residues. Germline CDR1 PRHDT, CDR2 FYEKMQ (reference sequence). The V and J ends lost 1 base and 1 base respectively, with 9 bases between them.